This TCR beta chain was retrieved from a study of T cell responses to AZD1222 COVID-19 vaccine. This clone turned up a few times. The antigen is unknown. The data were produced by immunoSEQ multiplex PCR, yet TCRdb's version contains in-frame clones alone and is incomplete. Of some 170,000 clones in the sample, less than 90% were seen once. Study-wide results and caveats: Spike-specific TCR breadth and depth went up after people got two AZD1222 doses.

This receptor was taken from an adult in good health. Here the sequenced sample was peripheral blood, taken on day 0 of AZD1222 vaccination.

Here the CDR3 reads CASSQDRLVLAGRYEQYF. The CDR3 region has the DNA TGTGCCAGCAGCCAAGATCGTTTGGTCCTAGCGGGGAGGTACGAGCAGTACTTC. V and J are TRBV4-2 and TRBJ2-7; TRBD2 matches 9 bases. The CDR3 is 18 residues long. The V gene's germline CDR1 is LGHNA and CDR2 YNFKEQ. The V and J ends lost 0 bases and 4 bases, in that order; junction bases with no gene match: 13.